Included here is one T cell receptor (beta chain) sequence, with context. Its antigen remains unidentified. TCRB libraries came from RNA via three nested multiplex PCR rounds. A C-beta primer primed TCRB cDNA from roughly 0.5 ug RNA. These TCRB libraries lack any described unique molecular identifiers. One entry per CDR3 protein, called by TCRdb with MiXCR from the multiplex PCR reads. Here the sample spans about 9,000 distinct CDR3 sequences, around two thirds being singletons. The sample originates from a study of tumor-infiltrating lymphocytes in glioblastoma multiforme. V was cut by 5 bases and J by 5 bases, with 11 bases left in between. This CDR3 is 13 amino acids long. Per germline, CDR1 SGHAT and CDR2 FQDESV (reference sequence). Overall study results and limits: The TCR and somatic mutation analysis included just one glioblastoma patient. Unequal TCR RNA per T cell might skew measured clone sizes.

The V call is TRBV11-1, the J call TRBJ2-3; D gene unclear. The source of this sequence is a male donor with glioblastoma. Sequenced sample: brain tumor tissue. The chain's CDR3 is CASSPFGRDTQYF. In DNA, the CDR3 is TGTGCCAGCAGCCCCTTCGGCAGAGATACGCAGTATTTT.